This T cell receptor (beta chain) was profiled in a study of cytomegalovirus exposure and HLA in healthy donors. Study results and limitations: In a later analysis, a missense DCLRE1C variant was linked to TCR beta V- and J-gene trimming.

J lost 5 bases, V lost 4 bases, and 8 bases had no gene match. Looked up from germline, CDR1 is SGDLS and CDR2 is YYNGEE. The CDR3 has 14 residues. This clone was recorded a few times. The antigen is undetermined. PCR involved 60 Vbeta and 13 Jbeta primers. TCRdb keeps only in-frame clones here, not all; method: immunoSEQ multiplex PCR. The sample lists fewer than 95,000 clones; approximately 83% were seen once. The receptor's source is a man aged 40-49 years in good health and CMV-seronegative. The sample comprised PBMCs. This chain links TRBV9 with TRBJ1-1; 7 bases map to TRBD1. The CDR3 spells CASSLKPGGTEAFF. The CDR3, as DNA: TGTGCCAGCAGCTTAAAGCCAGGGGGAACTGAAGCTTTCTTT.